The rows below give T cell receptor beta chains drawn from one sample of a study of blood T cells in healthy people across ages. TCRdb reprocessed the 5' RACE reads with MiXCR, giving one entry per CDR3 protein. The table records some 860,000 distinct CDR3 sequences, 45% to 70% of them present only once. Sequenced sample: blood. These receptors all come from a middle-aged man in good health. Each CDR3 is given with its conserved first and last residue. The order of the fields is J gene, CDR3 length, clone size, D gene, V gene, CDR3 DNA, CDR3 protein. A D gene is named only where the DNA matches it firmly. Size tells how often a clone was seen (once, few, many) or the class of an expanded clone, and some rows leave it out.

j_gene: TRBJ2-6; len: 18; abundance: NA; d_gene: NA; v_gene: TRBV27; CDR3nt: TGTGCCAGCAGTTTATGGGCAGGGCTTATCTCTGGGGCCAACGTCCTGACTTTC; CDR3aa: CASSLWAGLISGANVLTF
j_gene: TRBJ2-3; len: 17; abundance: NA; d_gene: TRBD1; v_gene: TRBV24-1; CDR3nt: TGTGCCACCAGTGATCCCAGGACAGGGCGTGCCACAGATACGCAGTATTTT; CDR3aa: CATSDPRTGRATDTQYF
j_gene: TRBJ2-3; len: 14; abundance: NA; d_gene: NA; v_gene: TRBV20-1; CDR3nt: TGCAGTGCTAGAGAATCGGGCGGTACAGATACGCAGTATTTT; CDR3aa: CSARESGGTDTQYF
j_gene: TRBJ2-3; len: 12; abundance: many; d_gene: NA; v_gene: TRBV20-1; CDR3nt: TGCAGTGCTAGCCCACAGGTAGATACGCAGTATTTT; CDR3aa: CSASPQVDTQYF
j_gene: TRBJ1-2; len: 13; abundance: few; d_gene: NA; v_gene: TRBV25-1; CDR3nt: TGTGCCAGCAGTGATAACGGATTATATGGCTACACCTTC; CDR3aa: CASSDNGLYGYTF
j_gene: TRBJ2-6; len: 14; abundance: few; d_gene: NA; v_gene: TRBV6-2/TRBV6-3; CDR3nt: TGTGCCAGCAATCGGTACTCTGGGGCCAACGTCCTGACTTTC; CDR3aa: CASNRYSGANVLTF
j_gene: TRBJ2-7; len: 16; abundance: NA; d_gene: NA; v_gene: TRBV5-1; CDR3nt: TGCGCCAGCAGCTTATCTCGTTCAGGAGGCTCCTACGAGCAGTACTTC; CDR3aa: CASSLSRSGGSYEQYF
j_gene: TRBJ1-2; len: 11; abundance: few; d_gene: NA; v_gene: TRBV7-9; CDR3nt: TGTGCCAGCAGCTTAGTAGAAGGCTACACCTTC; CDR3aa: CASSLVEGYTF
j_gene: TRBJ2-7; len: 13; abundance: NA; d_gene: NA; v_gene: TRBV6-2/TRBV6-3; CDR3nt: TGTGCCAGCAGCCGAAGCGGTTCCGGGGAGCAGTACTTC; CDR3aa: CASSRSGSGEQYF
j_gene: TRBJ2-1; len: 13; abundance: NA; d_gene: TRBD2; v_gene: TRBV18; CDR3nt: TGTGCCAGCTCACCCAGGGAGGGCAATGAGCAGTTCTTC; CDR3aa: CASSPREGNEQFF
j_gene: TRBJ1-6; len: 17; abundance: NA; d_gene: TRBD1; v_gene: TRBV20-1; CDR3nt: TGCAGTGCTGCAACGATGACAGGGGACCCCTATAATTCACCCCTCCACTTT; CDR3aa: CSAATMTGDPYNSPLHF
j_gene: TRBJ1-5; len: 15; abundance: many; d_gene: NA; v_gene: TRBV4-1; CDR3nt: TGCGCCAGCAGCCTCTCGGTCGGGTACAATCAGCCCCAGCATTTT; CDR3aa: CASSLSVGYNQPQHF
j_gene: TRBJ2-5; len: 19; abundance: NA; d_gene: TRBD2; v_gene: TRBV7-2; CDR3nt: TGTGCCAGCAGCTTAGCCCTCGGACCTTTAGCGGGGGGGCAAGAGACCCAGTACTTC; CDR3aa: CASSLALGPLAGGQETQYF
j_gene: TRBJ2-6; len: 17; abundance: many; d_gene: NA; v_gene: TRBV7-2; CDR3nt: TGTGCCAGCAGCACCCGCGGTACCTCCGCAATAGCCAACGTCCTGACTTTC; CDR3aa: CASSTRGTSAIANVLTF
j_gene: TRBJ2-1; len: 12; abundance: few; d_gene: NA; v_gene: TRBV9; CDR3nt: TGTGCCAGCAGCGCCAAATACAATGAGCAGTTCTTC; CDR3aa: CASSAKYNEQFF
j_gene: TRBJ1-6; len: 14; abundance: NA; d_gene: NA; v_gene: TRBV6-1; CDR3nt: TGTGCCAGCAGTGAGGGAGCCAAGAATTCACCCCTCCACTTT; CDR3aa: CASSEGAKNSPLHF
j_gene: TRBJ2-2; len: 15; abundance: NA; d_gene: NA; v_gene: TRBV6-6; CDR3nt: TGTGCCAGCACTCATGCTGGACTTTCGACCGGGGAGCTGTTTTTT; CDR3aa: CASTHAGLSTGELFF
j_gene: TRBJ2-5; len: 16; abundance: NA; d_gene: NA; v_gene: TRBV6-2/TRBV6-3; CDR3nt: TGTGCCAGCAGGGACCACCGGGATCAAGTGAAGGAGACCCAGTACTTC; CDR3aa: CASRDHRDQVKETQYF
j_gene: TRBJ1-4; len: 14; abundance: once; d_gene: NA; v_gene: TRBV9; CDR3nt: TGTGCCAGCAGCGAAGGGTCAACTGGTGAAAAACTGTTTTTT; CDR3aa: CASSEGSTGEKLFF
j_gene: TRBJ2-7; len: 17; abundance: NA; d_gene: NA; v_gene: TRBV27; CDR3nt: TGTGCCAGCAGCCCGGGGGTTCGGAAGACAGACTCCTACGAGCAGTACTTC; CDR3aa: CASSPGVRKTDSYEQYF
j_gene: TRBJ2-5; len: 13; abundance: few; d_gene: NA; v_gene: TRBV6-6; CDR3nt: TGTGCCAGCAGTCCTCGGGCCGAAGAGACCCAGTACTTC; CDR3aa: CASSPRAEETQYF
j_gene: TRBJ2-7; len: 12; abundance: NA; d_gene: NA; v_gene: TRBV11-2; CDR3nt: TGTGCCAGCAGCTTATCAGGGGCCGAGCAGTACTTC; CDR3aa: CASSLSGAEQYF
j_gene: TRBJ2-1; len: 14; abundance: few; d_gene: NA; v_gene: TRBV27; CDR3nt: TGTGCCAGCGCTCTGGGGGGGCCTTACAATGAGCAGTTCTTC; CDR3aa: CASALGGPYNEQFF
j_gene: TRBJ1-2; len: 13; abundance: few; d_gene: NA; v_gene: TRBV7-9; CDR3nt: TGTGCCAGCAGCTTAGACAGCTCCTATGGCTACACCTTC; CDR3aa: CASSLDSSYGYTF
j_gene: TRBJ2-7; len: 15; abundance: NA; d_gene: NA; v_gene: TRBV4-1; CDR3nt: TGCGCCAGCAGCGCCACTCCGGGACACTTTTACGAGCAGTACTTC; CDR3aa: CASSATPGHFYEQYF
j_gene: TRBJ1-5; len: 15; abundance: NA; d_gene: TRBD1; v_gene: TRBV6-6; CDR3nt: TGTGCCAGCAGTCGAACCGGGACAGAGAATCAGCCCCAGCATTTT; CDR3aa: CASSRTGTENQPQHF
j_gene: TRBJ2-5; len: 18; abundance: NA; d_gene: NA; v_gene: TRBV28; CDR3nt: TGTGCCAGCAGTTCTCGGTCGAACGGGTGGGCAGCGCAAGAGACCCAGTACTTC; CDR3aa: CASSSRSNGWAAQETQYF
j_gene: TRBJ1-2; len: 16; abundance: NA; d_gene: TRBD1; v_gene: TRBV7-2; CDR3nt: TGTGCCAGCAGCCTGGAACCGGGACAGGGTGCTGGCGGCTACACCTTC; CDR3aa: CASSLEPGQGAGGYTF